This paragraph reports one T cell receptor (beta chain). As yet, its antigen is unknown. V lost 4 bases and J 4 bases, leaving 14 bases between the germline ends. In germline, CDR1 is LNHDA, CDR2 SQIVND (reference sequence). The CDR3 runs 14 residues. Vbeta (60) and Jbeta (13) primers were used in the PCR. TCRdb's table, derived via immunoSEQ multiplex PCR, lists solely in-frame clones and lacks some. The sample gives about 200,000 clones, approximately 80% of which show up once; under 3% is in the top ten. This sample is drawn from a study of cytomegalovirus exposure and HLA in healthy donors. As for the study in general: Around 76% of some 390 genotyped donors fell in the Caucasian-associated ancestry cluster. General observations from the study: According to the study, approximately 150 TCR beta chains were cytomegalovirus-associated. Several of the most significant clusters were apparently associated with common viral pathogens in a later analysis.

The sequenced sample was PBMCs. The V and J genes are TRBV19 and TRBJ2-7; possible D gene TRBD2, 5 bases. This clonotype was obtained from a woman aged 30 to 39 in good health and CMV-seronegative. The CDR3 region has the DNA TGTGCCAGTAGTAAGTTAGTTGCGGGTTACGAGCAGTACTTC. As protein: CASSKLVAGYEQYF.